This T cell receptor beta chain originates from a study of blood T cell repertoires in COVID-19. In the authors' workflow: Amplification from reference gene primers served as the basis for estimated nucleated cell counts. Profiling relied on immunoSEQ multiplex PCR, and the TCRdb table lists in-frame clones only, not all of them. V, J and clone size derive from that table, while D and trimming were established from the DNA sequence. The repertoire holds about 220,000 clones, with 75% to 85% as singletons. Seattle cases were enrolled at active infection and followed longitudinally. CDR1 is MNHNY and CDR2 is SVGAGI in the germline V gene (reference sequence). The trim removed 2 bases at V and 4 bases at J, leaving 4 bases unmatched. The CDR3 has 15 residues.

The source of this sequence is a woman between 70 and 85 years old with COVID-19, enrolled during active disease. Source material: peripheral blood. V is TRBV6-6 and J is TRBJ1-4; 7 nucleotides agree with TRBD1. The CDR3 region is CASSYTDRLNEKLFF. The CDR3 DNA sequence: TGTGCCAGCAGTTACACGGACAGGCTTAATGAAAAACTGTTTTTT.